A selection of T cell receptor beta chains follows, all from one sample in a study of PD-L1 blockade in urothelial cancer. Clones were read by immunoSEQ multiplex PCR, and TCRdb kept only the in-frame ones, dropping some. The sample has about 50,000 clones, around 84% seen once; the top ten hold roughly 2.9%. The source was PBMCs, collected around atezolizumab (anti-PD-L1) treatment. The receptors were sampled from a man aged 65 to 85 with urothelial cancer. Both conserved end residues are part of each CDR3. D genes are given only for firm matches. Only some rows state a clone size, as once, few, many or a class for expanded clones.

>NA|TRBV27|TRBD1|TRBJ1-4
CASSQGVNEKLFF
TGTGCCAGCTCACAGGGGGTAAATGAAAAACTGTTTTTT
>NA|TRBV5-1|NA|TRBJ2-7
CASSLGQGSYEQYF
TGCGCCAGCAGCTTGGGCCAGGGCTCCTACGAGCAGTACTTC
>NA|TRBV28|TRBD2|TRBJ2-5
CASSPGLAGASAQETQYF
TGTGCCAGCAGCCCCGGACTAGCGGGAGCGTCTGCCCAAGAGACCCAGTACTTC
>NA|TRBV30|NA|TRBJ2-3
CAWSMASLGTDTQYF
TGTGCCTGGAGTATGGCTTCCCTTGGCACAGATACGCAGTATTTT
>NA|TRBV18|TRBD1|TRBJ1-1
CASSPRQGGDTEAFF
TGTGCCAGCTCACCTAGACAGGGTGGGGACACTGAAGCTTTCTTT
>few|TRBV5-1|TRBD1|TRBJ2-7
CASTLTGYDEQYF
TGCGCCAGCACCCTGACAGGGTACGACGAGCAGTACTTC
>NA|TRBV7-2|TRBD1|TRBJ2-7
CASSRTGTGNEQYF
TGTGCCAGCAGCAGAACCGGGACAGGGAACGAGCAGTACTTC
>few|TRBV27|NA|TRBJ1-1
CASSSSGSPLKNTEAFF
TGTGCCAGCAGTTCCTCAGGGTCCCCCTTAAAGAACACTGAAGCTTTCTTT
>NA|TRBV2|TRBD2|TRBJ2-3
CATTSGTTDTQYF
TGTGCCACGACTAGCGGGACCACAGATACGCAGTATTTT
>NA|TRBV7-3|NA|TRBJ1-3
CASSANAGGSGNTIYF
TGTGCCAGCAGCGCCAACGCCGGGGGCTCTGGAAACACCATATATTTT
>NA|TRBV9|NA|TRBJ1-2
CASSAGTISNYGYTF
TGTGCCAGCAGCGCGGGGACAATATCCAACTATGGCTACACCTTC
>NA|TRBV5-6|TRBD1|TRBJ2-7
CASSGGQGGRYEQYF
TGTGCCAGCAGCGGGGGACAGGGCGGTCGTTACGAGCAGTACTTC
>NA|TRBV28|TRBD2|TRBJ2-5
CASSLSNGRGGETQYF
TGTGCCAGCAGTTTATCGAACGGGAGGGGAGGGGAGACCCAGTACTTC
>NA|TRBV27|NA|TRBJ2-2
CASSLETGYTGELFF
TGTGCCAGCAGTTTAGAAACAGGGTACACCGGGGAGCTGTTTTTT
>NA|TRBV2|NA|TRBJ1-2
CASRPNFRGLRGYTF
TGTGCCAGCAGACCCAATTTCAGGGGTTTAAGGGGCTACACCTTC
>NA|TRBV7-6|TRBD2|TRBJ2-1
CASSQPGLASEQFF
TGTGCCAGCAGCCAACCGGGACTAGCAAGTGAGCAGTTCTTC
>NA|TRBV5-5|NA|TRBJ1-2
CASSENQGNGYTF
TGTGCCAGCAGCGAAAATCAGGGAAATGGCTACACCTTC
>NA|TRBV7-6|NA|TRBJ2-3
CASSTDTTDTQYF
TGTGCCAGCAGCACGGACACAACAGATACGCAGTATTTT
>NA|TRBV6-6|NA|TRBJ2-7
CASSYGQGSYEQYF
TGTGCCAGCAGTTACGGGCAGGGAAGCTACGAGCAGTACTTC
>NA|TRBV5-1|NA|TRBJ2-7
CASSPGNRAYEQYF
TGCGCCAGCAGCCCCGGAAACAGGGCCTACGAGCAGTACTTC
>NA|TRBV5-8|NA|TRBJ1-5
CASSLTGQPNQPQHF
TGTGCCAGCAGCTTGACCGGACAGCCCAATCAGCCCCAGCATTTT
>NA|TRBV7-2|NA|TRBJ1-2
CASSPTGTSNYGYTF
TGTGCCAGCAGCCCGACCGGGACATCTAACTATGGCTACACCTTC
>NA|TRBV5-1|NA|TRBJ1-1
CASSLPRGLANTEAFF
TGCGCCAGCAGCTTGCCCAGGGGTTTGGCGAACACTGAAGCTTTCTTT
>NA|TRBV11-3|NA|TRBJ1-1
CASSKRVNTEAFF
TGTGCCAGCAGCAAGAGGGTGAACACTGAAGCTTTCTTT
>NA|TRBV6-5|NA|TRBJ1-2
CASTHGGEYGYTF
TGTGCCAGCACCCACGGGGGAGAATATGGCTACACCTTC
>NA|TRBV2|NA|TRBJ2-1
CASRPRATNEQFF
TGTGCCAGCAGGCCGAGGGCGACGAATGAGCAGTTCTTC
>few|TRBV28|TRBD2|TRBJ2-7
CASSGAFDQGGAQITYEQYF
TGTGCCAGCAGTGGCGCATTTGACCAGGGAGGGGCGCAGATTACCTACGAGCAGTACTTC
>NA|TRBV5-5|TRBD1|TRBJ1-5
CASSRSRGPGQPQHF
TGTGCCAGCAGTCGATCCAGGGGGCCCGGGCAGCCCCAGCATTTT
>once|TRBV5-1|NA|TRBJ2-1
CASSLNAGGSSYNEQFF
TGCGCCAGCAGCTTAAACGCGGGCGGCAGCTCCTACAATGAGCAGTTCTTC
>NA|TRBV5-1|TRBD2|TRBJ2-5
CASSPGASGSVGETQYF
TGCGCCAGCAGCCCTGGCGCTAGCGGGAGTGTTGGAGAGACCCAGTACTTC
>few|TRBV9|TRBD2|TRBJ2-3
CASTISGRATDTQYF
TGTGCCAGCACCATTAGCGGGAGGGCCACAGATACGCAGTATTTT
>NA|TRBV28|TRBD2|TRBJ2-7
CATSSGRALEQYF
TGTGCCACATCAAGCGGGAGGGCCCTAGAGCAGTACTTC
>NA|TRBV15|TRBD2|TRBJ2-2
CATSTPTSGRAAGELFF
TGTGCCACCAGCACCCCGACTAGCGGGAGGGCCGCCGGGGAGCTGTTTTTT
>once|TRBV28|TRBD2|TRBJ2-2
CASSFQGPLAAGELFF
TGTGCCAGCAGTTTCCAGGGGCCACTAGCGGCCGGGGAGCTGTTTTTT
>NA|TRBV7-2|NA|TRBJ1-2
CASSATGTPSDGYTF
TGTGCCAGCAGCGCGACCGGGACACCTAGTGATGGCTACACCTTC
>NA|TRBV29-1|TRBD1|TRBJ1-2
CSVEQDRANYGYTF
TGCAGCGTTGAACAGGACAGGGCTAACTATGGCTACACCTTC
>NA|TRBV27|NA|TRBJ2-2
CASSRAGFGELFF
TGTGCCAGCAGTAGGGCGGGATTTGGGGAGCTGTTTTTT